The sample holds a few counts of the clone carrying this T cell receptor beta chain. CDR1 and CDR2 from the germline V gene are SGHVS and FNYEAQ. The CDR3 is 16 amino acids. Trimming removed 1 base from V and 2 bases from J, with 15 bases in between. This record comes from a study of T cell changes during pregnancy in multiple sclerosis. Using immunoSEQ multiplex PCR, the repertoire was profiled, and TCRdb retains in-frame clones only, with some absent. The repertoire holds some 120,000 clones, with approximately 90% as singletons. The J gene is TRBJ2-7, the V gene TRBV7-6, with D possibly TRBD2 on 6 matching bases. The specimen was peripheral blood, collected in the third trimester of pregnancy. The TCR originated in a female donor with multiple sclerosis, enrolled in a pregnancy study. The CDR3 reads CASSLEAGLGPYEQYF. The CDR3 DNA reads TGTGCCAGCAGCTTAGAGGCGGGGCTTGGACCCTACGAGCAGTACTTC. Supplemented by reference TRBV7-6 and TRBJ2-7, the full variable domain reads GAGVSQSPRYKVTKRGQDVALRCDPISGHVSLYWYRQALGQGPEFLTYFNYEAQQDKSGLPNDRFSAERPEGSISTLTIQRTEQRDSAMYRCASSLEAGLGPYEQYFGPGTRLTVT.